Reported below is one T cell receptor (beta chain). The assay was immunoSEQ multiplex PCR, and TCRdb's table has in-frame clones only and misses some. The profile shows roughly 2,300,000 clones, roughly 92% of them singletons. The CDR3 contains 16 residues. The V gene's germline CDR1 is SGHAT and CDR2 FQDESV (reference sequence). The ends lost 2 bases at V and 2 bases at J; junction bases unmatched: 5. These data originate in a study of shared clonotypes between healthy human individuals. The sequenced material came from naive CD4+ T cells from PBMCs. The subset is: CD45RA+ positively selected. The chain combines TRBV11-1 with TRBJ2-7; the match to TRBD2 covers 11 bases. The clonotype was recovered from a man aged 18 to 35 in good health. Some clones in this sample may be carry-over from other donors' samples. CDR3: CASSLLGTSGPYEQYF. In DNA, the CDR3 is TGTGCCAGCAGCTTACTTGGGACTAGCGGTCCCTACGAGCAGTACTTC.